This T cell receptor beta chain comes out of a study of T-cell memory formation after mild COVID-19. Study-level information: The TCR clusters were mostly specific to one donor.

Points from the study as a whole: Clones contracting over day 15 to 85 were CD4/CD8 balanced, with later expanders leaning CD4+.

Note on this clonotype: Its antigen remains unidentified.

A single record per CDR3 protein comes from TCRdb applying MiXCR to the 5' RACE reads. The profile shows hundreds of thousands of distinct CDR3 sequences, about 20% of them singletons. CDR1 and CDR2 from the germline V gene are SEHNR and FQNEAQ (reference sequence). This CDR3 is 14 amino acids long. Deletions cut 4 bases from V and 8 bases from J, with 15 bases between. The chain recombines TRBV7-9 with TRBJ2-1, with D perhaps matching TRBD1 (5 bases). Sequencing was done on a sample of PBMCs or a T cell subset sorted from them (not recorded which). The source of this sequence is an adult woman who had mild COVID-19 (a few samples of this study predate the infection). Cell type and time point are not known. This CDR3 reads CASSSPQGGDEQFF. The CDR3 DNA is TGTGCCAGCAGCTCCCCCCAGGGTGGCGATGAGCAGTTCTTC.